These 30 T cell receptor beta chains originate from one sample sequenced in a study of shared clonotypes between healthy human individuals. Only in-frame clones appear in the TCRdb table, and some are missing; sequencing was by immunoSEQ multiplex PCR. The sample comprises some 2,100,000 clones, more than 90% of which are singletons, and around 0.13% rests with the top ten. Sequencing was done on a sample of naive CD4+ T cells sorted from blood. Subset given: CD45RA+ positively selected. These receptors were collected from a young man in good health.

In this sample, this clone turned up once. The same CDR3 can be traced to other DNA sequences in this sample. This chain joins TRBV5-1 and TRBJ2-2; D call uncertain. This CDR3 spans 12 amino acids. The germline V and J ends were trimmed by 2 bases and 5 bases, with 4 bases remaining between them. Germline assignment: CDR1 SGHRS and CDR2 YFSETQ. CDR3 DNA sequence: TGCGCCAGCAGCTTCTCGACCGGGGAGCTGTTTTTT. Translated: CASSFSTGELFF.

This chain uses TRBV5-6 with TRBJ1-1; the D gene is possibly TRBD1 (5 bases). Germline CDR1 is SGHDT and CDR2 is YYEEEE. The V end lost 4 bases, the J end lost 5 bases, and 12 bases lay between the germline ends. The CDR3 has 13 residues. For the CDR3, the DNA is TGTGCCAGCAGCAGCGGGACGGTTACTGAAGCTTTCTTT. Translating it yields CASSSGTVTEAFF. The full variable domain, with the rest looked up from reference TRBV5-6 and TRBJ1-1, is DAGVTQSPTHLIKTRGQQVTLRCSPKSGHDTVSWYQQALGQGPQFIFQYYEEEERQRGNFPDRFSGHQFPNYSSELNVNALLLGDSALYLCASSSGTVTEAFFGQGTRLTVV.

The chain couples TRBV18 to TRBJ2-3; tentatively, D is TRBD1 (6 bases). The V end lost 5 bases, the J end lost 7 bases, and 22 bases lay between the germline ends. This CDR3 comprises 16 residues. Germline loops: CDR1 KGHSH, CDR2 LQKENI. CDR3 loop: CASSLDRIQSFYTQYF. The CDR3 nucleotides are TGTGCCAGCTCATTAGACAGGATCCAGAGTTTCTATACGCAGTATTTT.

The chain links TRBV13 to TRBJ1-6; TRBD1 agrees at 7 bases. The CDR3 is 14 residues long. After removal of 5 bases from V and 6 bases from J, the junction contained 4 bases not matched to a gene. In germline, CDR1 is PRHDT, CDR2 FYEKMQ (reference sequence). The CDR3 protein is CASSMGTANSPLHF. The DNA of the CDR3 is TGTGCCAGCAGCATGGGGACAGCTAATTCACCCCTCCACTTT.

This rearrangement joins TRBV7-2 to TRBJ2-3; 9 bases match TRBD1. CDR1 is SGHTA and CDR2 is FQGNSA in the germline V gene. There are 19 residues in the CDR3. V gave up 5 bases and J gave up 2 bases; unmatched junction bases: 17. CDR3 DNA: TGTGCCAGCAGCCCTTTCCCACGGGGACAGGGACTAACCACAGATACGCAGTATTTT. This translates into CASSPFPRGQGLTTDTQYF.

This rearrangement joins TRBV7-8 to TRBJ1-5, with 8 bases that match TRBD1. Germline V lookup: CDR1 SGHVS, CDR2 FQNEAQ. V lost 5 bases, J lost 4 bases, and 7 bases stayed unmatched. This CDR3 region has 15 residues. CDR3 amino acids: CASSPRTGSNQPQHF. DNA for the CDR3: TGTGCCAGCAGCCCACGGACAGGGAGTAATCAGCCCCAGCATTTT.

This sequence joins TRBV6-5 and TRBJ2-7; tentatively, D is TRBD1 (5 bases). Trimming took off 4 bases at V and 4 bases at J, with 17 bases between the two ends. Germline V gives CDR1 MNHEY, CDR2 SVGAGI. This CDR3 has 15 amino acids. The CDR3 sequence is CASSSITRQKYEQYF. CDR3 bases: TGTGCCAGCAGTTCCATTACCAGACAGAAATACGAGCAGTACTTC.

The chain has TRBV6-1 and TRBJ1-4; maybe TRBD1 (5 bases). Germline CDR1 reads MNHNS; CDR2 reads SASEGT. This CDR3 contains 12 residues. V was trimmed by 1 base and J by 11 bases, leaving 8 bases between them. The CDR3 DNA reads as TGTGCCAGCAGTGAAGTGTGGGGGAAACTGTTTTTT. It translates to CASSEVWGKLFF.

This CDR3 reads CASSLRTADDSPLHF. CDR3 in DNA: TGCGCCAGCAGCTTACGGACGGCGGATGATTCACCCCTCCACTTT. The chain joins TRBV5-1 to TRBJ1-6; unclear D gene. The CDR3 spans 15 residues. V lost 2 bases, J lost 8 bases, and 14 bases lay in between. Germline values: CDR1 SGHRS, CDR2 YFSETQ.

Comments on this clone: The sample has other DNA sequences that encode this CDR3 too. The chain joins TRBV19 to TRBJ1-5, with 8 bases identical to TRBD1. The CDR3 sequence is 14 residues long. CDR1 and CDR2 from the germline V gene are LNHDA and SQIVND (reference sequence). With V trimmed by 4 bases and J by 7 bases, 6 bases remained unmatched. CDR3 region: CASSTGQGEQPQHF. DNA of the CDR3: TGTGCCAGTAGTACAGGACAGGGAGAACAGCCCCAGCATTTT.

CDR3 residues: CAISTSGKTTPYEQYF. The DNA for the CDR3 is TGTGCCATATCGACTAGCGGGAAAACCACTCCTTACGAGCAGTACTTC. The chain combines TRBV2 with TRBJ2-7, with 11 bases lining up with TRBD2. Unmatched junction bases numbered 15, after V lost 10 bases and J lost 4 bases. The CDR3 runs 16 residues. The germline CDR1 and CDR2 sequences are SNHLY and FYNNEI.

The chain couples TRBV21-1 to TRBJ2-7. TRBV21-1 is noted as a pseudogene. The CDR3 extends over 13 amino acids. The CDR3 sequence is CASSKKGGYEQYF. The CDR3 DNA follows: TGTGCCAGCAGCAAAAAGGGGGGCTACGAGCAGTACTTC.

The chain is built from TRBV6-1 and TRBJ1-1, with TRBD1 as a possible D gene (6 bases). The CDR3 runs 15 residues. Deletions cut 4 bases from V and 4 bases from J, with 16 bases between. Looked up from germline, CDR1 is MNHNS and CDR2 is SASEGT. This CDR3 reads CASSALQGYGTEAFF. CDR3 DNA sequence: TGTGCCAGCAGTGCCCTACAGGGTTATGGCACTGAAGCTTTCTTT.

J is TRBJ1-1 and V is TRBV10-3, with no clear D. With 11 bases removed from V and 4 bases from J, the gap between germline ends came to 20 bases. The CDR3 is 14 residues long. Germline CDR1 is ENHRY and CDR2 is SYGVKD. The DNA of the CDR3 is TGTGCCCTAAGAAGGCTAGGAGTGATCACTGAAGCTTTCTTT. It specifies CALRRLGVITEAFF.

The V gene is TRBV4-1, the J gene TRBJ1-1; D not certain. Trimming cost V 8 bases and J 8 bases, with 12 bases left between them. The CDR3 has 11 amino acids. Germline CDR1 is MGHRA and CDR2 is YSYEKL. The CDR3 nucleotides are TGCGCCAGCGGGAGTCGGGTGGAAGCTTTCTTT. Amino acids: CASGSRVEAFF.

CDR3 nucleotides: TGTGCCAGCAGTCTCCGGGGGGCCAATCAGCCCCAGCATTTT. This gives the protein CASSLRGANQPQHF. The V call is TRBV6-5, the J call TRBJ1-5; D perhaps matches TRBD1 (6 bases). Germline V CDR1 and CDR2: MNHEY, SVGAGI. CDR3 size: 14 residues. The germline V and J ends were trimmed by 5 bases and 3 bases, with 11 bases remaining between them.

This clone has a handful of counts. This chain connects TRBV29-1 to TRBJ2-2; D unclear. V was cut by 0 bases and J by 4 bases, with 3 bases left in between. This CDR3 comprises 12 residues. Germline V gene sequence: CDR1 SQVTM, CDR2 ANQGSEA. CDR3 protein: CSVEDPTGELFF. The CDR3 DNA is TGCAGCGTTGAAGATCCCACCGGGGAGCTGTTTTTT.

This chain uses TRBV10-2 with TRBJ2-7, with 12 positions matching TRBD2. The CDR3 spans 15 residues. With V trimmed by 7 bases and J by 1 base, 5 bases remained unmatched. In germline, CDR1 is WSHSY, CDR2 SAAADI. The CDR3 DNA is TGCGCCAGCACAAAACTAGCGGGAGGTTCCTACGAGCAGTACTTC. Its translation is CASTKLAGGSYEQYF.

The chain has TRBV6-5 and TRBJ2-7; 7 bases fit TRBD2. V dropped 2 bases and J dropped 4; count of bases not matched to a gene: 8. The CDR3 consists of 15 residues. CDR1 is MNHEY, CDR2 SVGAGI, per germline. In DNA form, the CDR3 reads TGTGCCAGCAGTTACAGCGGGGCCCGCCTGTACGAGCAGTACTTC. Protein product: CASSYSGARLYEQYF.

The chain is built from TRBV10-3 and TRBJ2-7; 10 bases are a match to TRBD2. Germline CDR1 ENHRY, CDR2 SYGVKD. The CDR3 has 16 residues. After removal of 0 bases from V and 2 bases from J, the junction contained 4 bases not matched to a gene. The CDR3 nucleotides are TGTGCCATCAGTGAGTCGGGGACTAGCGTCACCTACGAGCAGTACTTC. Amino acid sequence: CAISESGTSVTYEQYF.

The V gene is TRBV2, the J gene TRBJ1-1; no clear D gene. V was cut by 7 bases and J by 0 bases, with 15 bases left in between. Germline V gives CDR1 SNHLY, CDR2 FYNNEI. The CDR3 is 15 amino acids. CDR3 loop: CASTPVGEMNTEAFF. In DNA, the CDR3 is TGTGCCAGCACCCCCGTCGGGGAAATGAACACTGAAGCTTTCTTT.

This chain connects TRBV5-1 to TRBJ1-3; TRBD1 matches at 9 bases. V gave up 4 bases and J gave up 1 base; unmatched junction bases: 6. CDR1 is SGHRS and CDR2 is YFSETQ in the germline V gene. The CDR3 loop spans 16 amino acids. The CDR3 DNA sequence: TGCGCCAGCAGCACACAGGGGGCAGGATCTGGAAACACCATATATTTT. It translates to CASSTQGAGSGNTIYF.

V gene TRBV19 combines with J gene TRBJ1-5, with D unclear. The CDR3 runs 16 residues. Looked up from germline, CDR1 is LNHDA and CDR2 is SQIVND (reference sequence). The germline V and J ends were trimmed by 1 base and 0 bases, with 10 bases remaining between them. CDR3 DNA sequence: TGTGCCAGTAGTATAGCGGCAGGTTTTAGCAATCAGCCCCAGCATTTT. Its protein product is CASSIAAGFSNQPQHF.

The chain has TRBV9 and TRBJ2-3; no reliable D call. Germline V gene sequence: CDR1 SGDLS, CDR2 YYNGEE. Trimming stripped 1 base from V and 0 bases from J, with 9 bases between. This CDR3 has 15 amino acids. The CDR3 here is CASSVSGSSTDTQYF. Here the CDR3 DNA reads TGTGCCAGCAGCGTATCGGGCTCGAGCACAGATACGCAGTATTTT.

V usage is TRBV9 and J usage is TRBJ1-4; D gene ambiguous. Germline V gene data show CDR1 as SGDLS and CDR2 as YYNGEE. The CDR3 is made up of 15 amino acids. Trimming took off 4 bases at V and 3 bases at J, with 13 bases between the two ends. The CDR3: CASSLSGAPNEKLFF. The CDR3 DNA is TGTGCCAGCAGCCTTTCGGGAGCGCCTAATGAAAAACTGTTTTTT.

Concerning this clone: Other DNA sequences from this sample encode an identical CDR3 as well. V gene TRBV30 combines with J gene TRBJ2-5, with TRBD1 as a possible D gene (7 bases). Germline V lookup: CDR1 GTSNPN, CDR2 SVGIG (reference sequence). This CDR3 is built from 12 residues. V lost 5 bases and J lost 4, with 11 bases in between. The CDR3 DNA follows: TGTGCCTGGTCAGGGGGAGGAGAGACCCAGTACTTC. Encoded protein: CAWSGGGETQYF.

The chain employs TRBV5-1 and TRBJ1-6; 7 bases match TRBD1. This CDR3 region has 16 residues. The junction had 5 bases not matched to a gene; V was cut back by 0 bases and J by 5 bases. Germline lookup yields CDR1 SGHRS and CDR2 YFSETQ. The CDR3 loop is CASSLGFGQDNSPLHF. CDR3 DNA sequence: TGCGCCAGCAGCTTGGGATTCGGACAGGATAATTCACCCCTCCACTTT.

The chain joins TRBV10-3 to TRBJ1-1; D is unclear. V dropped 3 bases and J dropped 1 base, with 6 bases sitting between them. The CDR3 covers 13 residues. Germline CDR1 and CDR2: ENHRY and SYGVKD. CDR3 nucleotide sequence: TGTGCCATCAGTGACCACAAGAACACTGAAGCTTTCTTT. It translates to CAISDHKNTEAFF.

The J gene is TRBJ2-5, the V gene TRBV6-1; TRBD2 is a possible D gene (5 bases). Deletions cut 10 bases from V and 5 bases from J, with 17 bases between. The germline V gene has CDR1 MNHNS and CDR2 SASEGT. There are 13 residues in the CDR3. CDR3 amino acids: CATSRDRPETQYF. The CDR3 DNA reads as TGTGCCACCTCGAGGGATCGCCCGGAGACCCAGTACTTC.

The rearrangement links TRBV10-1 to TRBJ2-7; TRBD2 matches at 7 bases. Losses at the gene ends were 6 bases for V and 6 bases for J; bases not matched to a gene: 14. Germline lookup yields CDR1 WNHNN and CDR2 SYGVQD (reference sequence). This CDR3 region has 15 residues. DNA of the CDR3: TGCGCCAGCAGCGCAACTAGAGCGGGGCGTTCCGAGCAGTACTTC. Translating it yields CASSATRAGRSEQYF.